This paragraph covers one TCR beta chain sequence. This sample is part of a study of cytomegalovirus exposure and HLA in healthy donors. With 60 Vbeta and 13 Jbeta primers, the PCR was carried out. Libraries were prepared by immunoSEQ multiplex PCR; TCRdb keeps only in-frame clonotypes and omits some of them. The sample contains around 300,000 clones, approximately 70% of which appear only once. CDR1 is SGHVS, CDR2 FQNEAQ, per germline. V shed 5 bases and J 9 bases; nucleotides not matched to a gene: 10. The CDR3 is 14 residues long. The clonotype was recovered from a female donor in good health and CMV-seronegative. The sample was PBMCs. The chain combines TRBV7-8 with TRBJ1-5; 7 nucleotides match TRBD1. The CDR3 region is CASSADRVGRPQHF. As DNA, the CDR3 is TGTGCCAGCAGCGCTGACAGGGTTGGACGGCCCCAGCATTTT.